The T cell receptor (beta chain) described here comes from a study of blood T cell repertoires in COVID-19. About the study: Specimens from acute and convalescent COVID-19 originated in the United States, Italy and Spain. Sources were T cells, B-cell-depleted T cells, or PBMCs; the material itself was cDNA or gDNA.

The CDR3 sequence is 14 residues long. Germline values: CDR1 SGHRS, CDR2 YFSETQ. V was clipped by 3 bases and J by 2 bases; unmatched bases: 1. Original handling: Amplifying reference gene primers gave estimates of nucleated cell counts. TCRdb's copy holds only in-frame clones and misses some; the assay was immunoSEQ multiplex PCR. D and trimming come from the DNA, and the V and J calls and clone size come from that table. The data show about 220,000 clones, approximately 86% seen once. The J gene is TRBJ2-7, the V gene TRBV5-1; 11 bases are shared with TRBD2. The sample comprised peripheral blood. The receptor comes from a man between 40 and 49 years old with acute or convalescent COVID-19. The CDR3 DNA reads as TGCGCCAGCAGCTCACTAGCGGGGGCCTACGAGCAGTACTTC. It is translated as CASSSLAGAYEQYF.